This T cell receptor (beta chain) was identified during a study of response to subunit inactivated influenza vaccine. TCRdb processed the RT-PCR reads anew with MiXCR; each CDR3 protein has one entry. The sample lists 400,000 to 650,000 distinct CDR3 sequences, about 7.2% occurring once. Turning to this clonotype: As yet, its antigen is unknown.

Study-level points and caveats: A suggestion made by the authors is that each seasonal influenza vaccination recruits few new T cells.

CDR3 length: 15 amino acids. J lost 7 bases, V lost 7 bases, and 11 bases had no gene match. The gene calls are TRBV12-3 or TRBV12-4 and TRBJ2-1, with 9 positions matching TRBD1. The TCR comes from a man aged 50 to 69 who received an inactivated influenza vaccine. Source: PBMCs from blood, taken about 24 months after vaccination. The CDR3 DNA reads TGTGCCAGCAACCCATGGGGACAGGGCGTGAATGAGCAGTTCTTC. Protein product: CASNPWGQGVNEQFF.